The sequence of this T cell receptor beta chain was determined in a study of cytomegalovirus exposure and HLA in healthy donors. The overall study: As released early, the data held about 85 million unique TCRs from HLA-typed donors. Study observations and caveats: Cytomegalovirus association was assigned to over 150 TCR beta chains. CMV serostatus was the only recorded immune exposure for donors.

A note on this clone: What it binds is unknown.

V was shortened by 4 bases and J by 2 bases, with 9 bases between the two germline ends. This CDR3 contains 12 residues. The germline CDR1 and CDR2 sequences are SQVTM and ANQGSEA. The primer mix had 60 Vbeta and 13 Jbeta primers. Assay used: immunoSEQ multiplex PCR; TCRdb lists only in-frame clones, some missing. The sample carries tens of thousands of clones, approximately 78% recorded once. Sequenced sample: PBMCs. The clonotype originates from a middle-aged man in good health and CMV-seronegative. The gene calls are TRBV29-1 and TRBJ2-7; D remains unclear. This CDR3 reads CSVGAATYEQYF. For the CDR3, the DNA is TGCAGCGTTGGGGCAGCAACCTACGAGCAGTACTTC.